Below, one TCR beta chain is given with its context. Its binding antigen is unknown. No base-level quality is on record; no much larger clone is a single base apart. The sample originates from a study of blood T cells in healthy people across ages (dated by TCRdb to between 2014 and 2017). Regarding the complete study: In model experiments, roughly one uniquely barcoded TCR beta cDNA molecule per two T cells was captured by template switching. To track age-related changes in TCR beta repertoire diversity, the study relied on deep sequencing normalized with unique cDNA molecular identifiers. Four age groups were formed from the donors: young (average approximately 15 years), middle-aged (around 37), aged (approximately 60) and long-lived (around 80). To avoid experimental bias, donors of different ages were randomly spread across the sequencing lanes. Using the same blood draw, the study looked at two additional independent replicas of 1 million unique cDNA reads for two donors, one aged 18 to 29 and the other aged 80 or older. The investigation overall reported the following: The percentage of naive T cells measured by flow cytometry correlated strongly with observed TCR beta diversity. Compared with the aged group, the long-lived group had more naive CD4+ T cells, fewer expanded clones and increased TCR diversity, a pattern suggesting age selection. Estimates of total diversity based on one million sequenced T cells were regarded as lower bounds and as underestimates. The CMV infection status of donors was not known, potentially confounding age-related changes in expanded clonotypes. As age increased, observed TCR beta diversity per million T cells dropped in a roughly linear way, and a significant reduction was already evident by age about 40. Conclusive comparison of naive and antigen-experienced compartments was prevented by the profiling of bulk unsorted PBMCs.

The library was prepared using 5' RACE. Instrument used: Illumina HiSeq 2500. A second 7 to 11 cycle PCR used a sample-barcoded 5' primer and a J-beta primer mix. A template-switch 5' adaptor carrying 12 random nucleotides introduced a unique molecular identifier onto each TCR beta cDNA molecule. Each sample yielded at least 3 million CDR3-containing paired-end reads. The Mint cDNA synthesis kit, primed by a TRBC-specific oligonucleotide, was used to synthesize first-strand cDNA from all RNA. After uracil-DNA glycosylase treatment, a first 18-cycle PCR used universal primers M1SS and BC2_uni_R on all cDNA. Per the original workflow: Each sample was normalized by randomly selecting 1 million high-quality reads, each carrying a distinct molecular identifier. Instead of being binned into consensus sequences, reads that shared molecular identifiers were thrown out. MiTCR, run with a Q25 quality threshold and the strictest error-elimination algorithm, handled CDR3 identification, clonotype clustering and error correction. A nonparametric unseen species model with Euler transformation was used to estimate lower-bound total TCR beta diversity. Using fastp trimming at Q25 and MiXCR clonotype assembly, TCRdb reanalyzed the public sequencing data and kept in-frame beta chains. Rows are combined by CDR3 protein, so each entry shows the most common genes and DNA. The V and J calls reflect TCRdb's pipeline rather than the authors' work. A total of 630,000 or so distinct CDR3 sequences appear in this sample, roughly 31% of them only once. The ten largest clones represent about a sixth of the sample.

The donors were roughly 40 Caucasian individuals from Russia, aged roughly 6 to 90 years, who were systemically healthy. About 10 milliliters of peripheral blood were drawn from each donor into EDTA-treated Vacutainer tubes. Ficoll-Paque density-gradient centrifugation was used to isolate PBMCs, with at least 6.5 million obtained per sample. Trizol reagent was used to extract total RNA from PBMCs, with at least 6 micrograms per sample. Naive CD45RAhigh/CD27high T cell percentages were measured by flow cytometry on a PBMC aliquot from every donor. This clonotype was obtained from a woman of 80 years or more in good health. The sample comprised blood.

The CDR3 reads as follows: CSLLDSSLHEQYF. The DNA sequence reads TGCAGCTTACTCGACTCCTCCCTCCACGAGCAGTACTTC. The rearranged segments are TRBV20-1 and TRBJ2-7; the D gene cannot be resolved reliably. The CDR3 starts with the cysteine, ends with the phenylalanine, and has 13 residues. Just the 39-base CDR3 DNA is kept, in frame starting at base 1. The germline V gene (reference sequence) specifies DFQATT as CDR1 and SNEGSKA as CDR2.